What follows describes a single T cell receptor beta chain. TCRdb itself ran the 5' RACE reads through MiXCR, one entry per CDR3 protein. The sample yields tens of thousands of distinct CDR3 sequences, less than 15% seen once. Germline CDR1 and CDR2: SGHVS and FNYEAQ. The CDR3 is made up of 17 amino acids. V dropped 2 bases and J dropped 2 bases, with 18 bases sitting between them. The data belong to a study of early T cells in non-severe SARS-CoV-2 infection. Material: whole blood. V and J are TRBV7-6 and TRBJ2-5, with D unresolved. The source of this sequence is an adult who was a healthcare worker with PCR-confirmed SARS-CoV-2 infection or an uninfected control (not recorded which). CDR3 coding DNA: TGTGCCAGCAGCTTAAAGATTGGGCCAGGCGCACAAGAGACCCAGTACTTC. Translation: CASSLKIGPGAQETQYF.